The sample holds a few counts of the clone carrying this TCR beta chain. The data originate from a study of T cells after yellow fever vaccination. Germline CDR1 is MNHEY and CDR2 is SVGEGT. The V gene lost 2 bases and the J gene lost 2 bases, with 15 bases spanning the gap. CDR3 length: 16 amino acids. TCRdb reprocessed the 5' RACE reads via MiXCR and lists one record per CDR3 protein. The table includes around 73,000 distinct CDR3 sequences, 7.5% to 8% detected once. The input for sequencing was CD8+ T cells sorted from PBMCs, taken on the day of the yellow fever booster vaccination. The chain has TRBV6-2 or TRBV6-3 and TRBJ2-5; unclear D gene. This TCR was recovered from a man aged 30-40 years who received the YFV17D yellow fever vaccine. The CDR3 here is CASSYIQPLAQETQYF. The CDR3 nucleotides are TGTGCCAGCAGTTACATCCAGCCCCTCGCACAAGAGACCCAGTACTTC.